This T cell receptor beta chain emerged from a study of identical twins. Findings of the study overall: Abundant cord blood beta clonotypes carried fewer insertions; memory repertoires showed none. Twin pairs' shared out-of-frame alpha sequences were enriched in low generation probability. Recombination models fit unrelated individuals' TCR alpha sharing but underestimated twins'.

The CDR3 covers 15 residues. CDR1 is SGHDT and CDR2 is YYEEEE in the germline V gene. Trimming left V 5 bases short and J 4 bases short, with 16 bases between. Addition of a universal primer site occurred through template switching, and cDNA carried unique molecular identifiers. MiXCR, run by TCRdb on the 5' RACE reads, gives a single entry per CDR3 protein. The sample includes some 240,000 distinct CDR3 sequences, more than 9% of them seen just once. As to this clonotype: What it binds is unknown.

The material sequenced was memory T cells sorted from blood. This TCR came from a man aged 50 to 60 in good health. The chain recombines TRBV5-6 with TRBJ1-3, with D perhaps matching TRBD1 (5 bases). CDR3 bases: TGTGCCAGCAGTAATTTCGGGGGATCAGGAAACACCATATATTTT. Its translation: CASSNFGGSGNTIYF. Based on the CDR3 plus reference TRBV5-6 and TRBJ1-3, the full variable domain is DAGVTQSPTHLIKTRGQQVTLRCSPKSGHDTVSWYQQALGQGPQFIFQYYEEEERQRGNFPDRFSGHQFPNYSSELNVNALLLGDSALYLCASSNFGGSGNTIYFGEGSWLTVV.